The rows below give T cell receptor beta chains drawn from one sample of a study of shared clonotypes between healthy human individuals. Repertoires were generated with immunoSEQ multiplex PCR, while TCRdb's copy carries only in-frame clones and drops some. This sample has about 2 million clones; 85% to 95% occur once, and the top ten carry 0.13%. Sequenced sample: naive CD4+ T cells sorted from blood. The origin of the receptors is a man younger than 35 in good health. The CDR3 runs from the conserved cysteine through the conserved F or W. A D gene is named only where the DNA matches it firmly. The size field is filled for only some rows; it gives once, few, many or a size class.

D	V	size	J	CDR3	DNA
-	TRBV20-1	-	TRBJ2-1	CSLASNEQFF	TGCAGTTTAGCGTCGAATGAGCAGTTCTTC
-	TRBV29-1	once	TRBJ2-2	CSVERQRNTGELFF	TGCAGCGTTGAGCGGCAGAGGAACACCGGGGAGCTGTTTTTT
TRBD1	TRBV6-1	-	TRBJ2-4	CASSIGTGGNIQYF	TGTGCCAGCAGTATCGGGACAGGGGGAAACATTCAGTACTTC
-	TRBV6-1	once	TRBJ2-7	CASSPSRLVSYEQYF	TGTGCCAGCAGTCCTTCCCGACTAGTTTCGTACGAGCAGTACTTC
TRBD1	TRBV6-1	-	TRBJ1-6	CASSEQKISPTGGNSPLHF	TGTGCCAGCAGTGAACAGAAGATTTCCCCGACAGGGGGGAATTCACCCCTCCACTTT
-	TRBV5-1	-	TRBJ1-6	CASSLEKGSPLHF	TGCGCCAGCAGCTTGGAGAAGGGTTCACCCCTCCACTTT
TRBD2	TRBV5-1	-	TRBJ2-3	CASSEMMVGLATDTQYF	TGCGCCAGCAGCGAAATGATGGTAGGACTAGCCACAGATACGCAGTATTTT
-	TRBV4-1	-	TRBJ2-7	CASSQEELAPSSYEQYF	TGCGCCAGCAGCCAAGAGGAGCTAGCGCCCAGCTCCTACGAGCAGTACTTC
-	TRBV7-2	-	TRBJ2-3	CASGSKDTQYF	TGTGCCAGCGGATCGAAAGATACGCAGTATTTT
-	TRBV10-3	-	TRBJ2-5	CAISGQNEGETQYF	TGTGCCATCAGCGGGCAGAACGAGGGCGAGACCCAGTACTTC
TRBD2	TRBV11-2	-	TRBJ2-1	CASSLDGIAGGGSYNEQFF	TGTGCCAGCAGCTTAGATGGGATAGCGGGAGGAGGGTCCTACAATGAGCAGTTCTTC
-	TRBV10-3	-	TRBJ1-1	CAISESIMGGTEAFF	TGTGCCATCAGTGAGTCGATAATGGGGGGCACTGAAGCTTTCTTT
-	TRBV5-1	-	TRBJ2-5	CASSLVAGPETQYF	TGCGCCAGCAGCTTGGTGGCAGGCCCAGAGACCCAGTACTTC
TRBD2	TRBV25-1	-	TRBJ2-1	CASSSARGASYNEQFF	TGTGCCAGCAGTTCCGCGCGGGGGGCTTCCTACAATGAGCAGTTCTTC
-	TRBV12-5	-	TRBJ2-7	CASGLLEEQYF	TGTGCTAGTGGTTTGTTGGAAGAGCAGTACTTC
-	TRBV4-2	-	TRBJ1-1	CASSQEWNKKNTEAFF	TGTGCCAGCAGCCAAGAATGGAACAAGAAGAACACTGAAGCTTTCTTT
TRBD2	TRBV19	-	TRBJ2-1	CASSIPREGGHEQFF	TGTGCCAGTAGTATTCCGCGGGAGGGCGGGCATGAGCAGTTCTTC
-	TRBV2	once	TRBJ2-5	CTSSEGDTGPTQYF	TGTACCAGCAGTGAAGGGGATACAGGGCCAACCCAGTACTTC
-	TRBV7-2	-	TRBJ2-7	CASSLGQLTYEQYF	TGTGCCAGCAGCTTAGGACAGTTAACCTACGAGCAGTACTTC
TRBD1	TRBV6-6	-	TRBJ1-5	CASSRDSSNQPQHF	TGTGCCAGCAGCCGGGACAGTAGCAATCAGCCCCAGCATTTT
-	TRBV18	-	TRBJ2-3	CASSPRATDTQYF	TGTGCCAGCTCACCTCGGGCCACAGATACGCAGTATTTT
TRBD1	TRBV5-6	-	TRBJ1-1	CASSSPVFNRGLMNTEAFF	TGTGCCAGCAGCTCCCCTGTCTTTAACAGGGGGCTAATGAACACTGAAGCTTTCTTT
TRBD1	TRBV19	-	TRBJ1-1	CASRLTGTGDMNTEAFF	TGTGCCAGTAGGCTAACCGGGACAGGGGACATGAACACTGAAGCTTTCTTT
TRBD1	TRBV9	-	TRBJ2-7	CASSAGQGPYEQYF	TGTGCCAGCAGCGCCGGACAGGGGCCCTACGAGCAGTACTTC
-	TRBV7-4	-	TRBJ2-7	CASSSNRAQQYF	TGTGCCAGCAGCTCAAACAGGGCACAGCAGTACTTC
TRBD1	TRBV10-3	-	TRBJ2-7	CAISESRTGSSYEQYF	TGTGCCATCAGTGAGTCGAGGACAGGGAGCTCCTACGAGCAGTACTTC
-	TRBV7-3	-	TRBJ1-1	CASSPRSWNTEAFF	TGTGCCAGCAGCCCCAGGTCCTGGAACACTGAAGCTTTCTTT
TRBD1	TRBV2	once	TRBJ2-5	CASSEGTGGPQETQYF	TGTGCCAGCAGTGAAGGGACAGGGGGGCCCCAAGAGACCCAGTACTTC